This T cell receptor beta chain was sequenced during a study of control samples from healthy donors and cancer patients. The CDR3 covers 14 residues. Between the trimmed V and J ends, which lost 3 bases and 4 bases, there was a span of 10 bases. Germline CDR1 LNHDA, CDR2 SQIVND (reference sequence). TCRdb's copy holds only in-frame clones and misses some; the assay was immunoSEQ multiplex PCR. Among 110,000 or so clones, around nine tenths were seen once, and the ten largest hold 9% to 13%. The chain uses TRBV19 and TRBJ1-3, with D perhaps matching TRBD1 (6 bases). Specimen: blood. This receptor was obtained from a man aged 30 to 45 in good health. The CDR3 nucleotides read TGTGCCAGTAGTATTTGGACAGCCGGAAACACCATATATTTT. Residues: CASSIWTAGNTIYF.